The clone carrying this TCR beta chain was seen a few times. Its antigen is not identified. The data were obtained in a study of PD-1 blockade in classical Hodgkin lymphoma. All patients experienced relapse after autologous stem cell transplantation, and brentuximab vedotin exposure was variable. Findings of the study overall: It was reported that newly diagnosed patients had less baseline TCR diversity than healthy donors. Complete responders' diversity at baseline resembled that of newly diagnosed patients.

The CDR3 spans 12 residues. Germline lookup yields CDR1 GTSNPN and CDR2 SVGIG (reference sequence). The V segment lost 5 bases and the J segment 5 bases; nucleotides outside the gene matches: 5. TCRdb's copy holds only in-frame clones and misses some; the assay was immunoSEQ multiplex PCR. The repertoire includes 150,000 or so clones, around 84% of them detected once, and roughly a tenth sits in the top ten. The sequence was obtained from a human donor with classical Hodgkin lymphoma. The source material was peripheral blood mononuclear cells (PBMCs), sampled before the second cycle of nivolumab. The rearrangement links TRBV30 to TRBJ1-1, with TRBD1 matching 7 bases. The CDR3 DNA follows: TGTGCCTGGGACAGGGATGTGACTGAAGCTTTCTTT. Protein sequence: CAWDRDVTEAFF.